Below, one TCR beta chain is given with its context. Trimming cost V 5 bases and J 0 bases, with 10 bases left between them. Looked up from germline, CDR1 is LNHDA and CDR2 is SQIVND (reference sequence). This CDR3 is built from 14 residues. Generated by immunoSEQ multiplex PCR, the TCRdb table keeps only in-frame clones and is missing some. Counted here are roughly 49,000 clones, roughly 92% occurring once; the ten biggest clones make up approximately 0.39%. This record comes from a study of T cell changes during pregnancy in multiple sclerosis. The chain combines TRBV19 with TRBJ1-2, with D possibly matching TRBD1 (5 bases). The sequence derives from a female donor in good health, enrolled as a control in a pregnancy study. Specimen: CD4+ T cells from peripheral blood mononuclear cells, collected in the second trimester of pregnancy. CDR3 bases: TGTGCCAGTAGTGTGCAGGGCGCTAACTATGGCTACACCTTC. It specifies CASSVQGANYGYTF.